These 21 T cell receptor beta chains were all obtained from the same sample, sequenced in a study of cytomegalovirus exposure and HLA in healthy donors. The data were produced by immunoSEQ multiplex PCR, yet TCRdb's version contains in-frame clones alone and is incomplete. This sample has 330,000 or so clones, with roughly 88% found just once. Sequenced material: PBMCs. Receptor source: a woman aged 18-30 years in good health and CMV-seronegative.

The chain employs TRBV28 and TRBJ2-1, with TRBD1 matching over 10 bases. In germline, CDR1 is MDHEN, CDR2 SYDVKM. This CDR3 spans 13 amino acids. J gave up 9 bases and V 10 bases, and 9 bases lay outside the gene matches. The CDR3 nucleotides read TGTGCCATAGCTAGGACAGGGGGAACTGAGCAGTTCTTC. This translates into CAIARTGGTEQFF. The whole variable domain, remainder taken from reference TRBV28 and TRBJ2-1, is DVKVTQSSRYLVKRTGEKVFLECVQDMDHENMFWYRQDPGLGLRLIYFSYDVKMKEKGDIPEGYSVSREKKERFSLILESASTNQTSMYLCAIARTGGTEQFFGPGTRLTVL.

This rearrangement joins TRBV27 to TRBJ2-7, with D perhaps TRBD2 (6 bases). The germline V and J ends were trimmed by 5 bases and 1 base, with 18 bases remaining between them. Germline loops: CDR1 MNHEY, CDR2 SMNVEV (reference sequence). CDR3 length equals 16 residues. The CDR3 region has the DNA TGTGCCAGCAGTACCTTTGCGGGGAGACTTTCCTACGAGCAGTACTTC. Amino acids: CASSTFAGRLSYEQYF.

The chain has TRBV5-1 and TRBJ1-4; a weak D match, TRBD1 (6 bases). Per germline, CDR1 SGHRS and CDR2 YFSETQ. The V and J ends lost 2 bases and 8 bases respectively, with 13 bases between them. The CDR3 loop spans 14 amino acids. This CDR3 is CASSFEPGEEKLFF. In DNA form, the CDR3 reads TGCGCCAGCAGCTTCGAGCCAGGGGAGGAAAAACTGTTTTTT.

The chain couples TRBV6-5 to TRBJ2-1; 8 nucleotides match TRBD2. Germline V lookup: CDR1 MNHEY, CDR2 SVGAGI. Unmatched junction bases numbered 10, after V lost 6 bases and J lost 6 bases. CDR3 length: 15 residues. The CDR3 DNA sequence: TGTGCCAGCAGCCTCGAGCGGGGGAGGGTCAATGAGCAGTTCTTC. Amino acid sequence: CASSLERGRVNEQFF.

This rearrangement joins TRBV15 to TRBJ1-1; D remains unclear. CDR3 size: 12 residues. Germline-derived CDR1 and CDR2 are LNHNV and YYDKDF (reference sequence). The V end lost 5 bases, the J end lost 6 bases, and 10 bases lay between the germline ends. The CDR3 sequence: CATSPVGAEAFF. CDR3 DNA sequence: TGTGCCACCAGCCCCGTGGGCGCTGAAGCTTTCTTT.

In DNA form, the CDR3 reads TGTGCCAGCAGCGTAGCGGGTAGCGGTCCTTGGAATGAGCAGTTCTTC. Amino acid sequence: CASSVAGSGPWNEQFF. This chain uses TRBV9 with TRBJ2-1, with a weak D call TRBD2 (6 bases). The ends were cut back, 0 bases at V and 7 bases at J, with 17 bases in the middle. The CDR3 consists of 16 residues. The germline CDR1 and CDR2 sequences are SGDLS and YYNGEE.

The V call is TRBV6-1, the J call TRBJ1-1; D unresolved. Germline CDR1 is MNHNS and CDR2 is SASEGT. Trimming took 4 bases from V and 3 from J, leaving 12 bases between them. The length of the CDR3 is 14 residues. CDR3 loop: CASSATVGHTEAFF. The CDR3 nucleotides are TGTGCCAGCAGTGCCACCGTGGGCCACACTGAAGCTTTCTTT.

The chain links TRBV5-1 to TRBJ2-1; TRBD2 matches 13 bases. The CDR3 spans 15 residues. The trim removed 4 bases at V and 8 bases at J, leaving 6 bases unmatched. Germline loops: CDR1 SGHRS, CDR2 YFSETQ. CDR3 amino acids: CASSTGLAGVDEQFF. CDR3 DNA: TGCGCCAGCAGCACTGGACTAGCGGGAGTCGATGAGCAGTTCTTC.

This clone has only one observation. The chain carries TRBV19 and TRBJ2-7; no firm D call. V lost 6 bases, J lost 2 bases, and 23 bases lay in between. From germline, CDR1 is LNHDA and CDR2 SQIVND (reference sequence). The CDR3 has 17 amino acids. CDR3 DNA: TGTGCCAGTAGCAACTCCATTGGGCAGCAAGTAGCCTACGAGCAGTACTTC. It codes for CASSNSIGQQVAYEQYF.

This clone has a handful of counts. CDR3 DNA: TGCGCCAGCAGCTTGGCCGGGACAGCGAACACCGGGGAGCTGTTTTTT. Translation gives CASSLAGTANTGELFF. The gene calls are TRBV5-1 and TRBJ2-2; 7 positions match TRBD1. With V trimmed by 0 bases and J by 0 bases, 2 bases remained unmatched. The CDR3 has 16 amino acids. Germline lookup yields CDR1 SGHRS and CDR2 YFSETQ.

V gene TRBV5-1 combines with J gene TRBJ1-2, with 8 nucleotides matching TRBD1. V was pared by 4 bases and J by 6 bases, with 11 bases of the junction left unmatched. CDR3 length: 15 residues. Germline values: CDR1 SGHRS, CDR2 YFSETQ. CDR3 in DNA: TGCGCCAGCAGCCTAAGGACAGGGACTGTAGATGGCTACACCTTC. Translating it yields CASSLRTGTVDGYTF.

The rearrangement uses TRBV11-2 and TRBJ2-1; TRBD2 matches 8 bases. V lost 5 bases to trimming and J lost 4 bases; unmatched junction nucleotides: 7. This CDR3 contains 15 residues. The germline CDR1 and CDR2 sequences are SGHAT and FQNNGV. CDR3 nucleotide sequence: TGTGCCAGCAGCCTTAGCGGGATAGGGTACAATGAGCAGTTCTTC. The encoded protein is CASSLSGIGYNEQFF.

J is TRBJ2-2 and V is TRBV5-1; possibly TRBD2 for D (6 bases). The CDR3 runs 16 residues. The V gene's germline CDR1 is SGHRS and CDR2 YFSETQ. The V and J ends lost 0 bases and 1 base respectively, with 10 bases between them. The CDR3 nucleotides are TGCGCCAGCAGCTTGGCCGGAGGGGAGAACACCGGGGAGCTGTTTTTT. Its translation: CASSLAGGENTGELFF.

The rearrangement uses TRBV5-1 and TRBJ2-7; a possible D gene is TRBD1 (6 bases). Germline values: CDR1 SGHRS, CDR2 YFSETQ. The CDR3 is 14 residues long. The V gene lost 0 bases and the J gene lost 5 bases, with 12 bases spanning the gap. The CDR3 DNA sequence: TGCGCCAGCAGCTTGGACAGGGAACCCCACGAGCAGTACTTC. This sequence encodes CASSLDREPHEQYF.

This clone was seen only once. This chain joins TRBV2 and TRBJ2-1, with 10 bases fitting TRBD2. CDR3 length: 15 residues. The V gene's germline CDR1 is SNHLY and CDR2 FYNNEI. After removal of 4 bases from V and 5 bases from J, the junction contained 5 bases not matched to a gene. The CDR3 reads CASSGASGSHNEQFF. For the CDR3, the DNA is TGTGCCAGCAGTGGGGCTAGCGGGAGCCACAATGAGCAGTTCTTC.

This chain uses TRBV7-7 with TRBJ2-1; TRBD2 matches 12 bases. CDR1 SSHAT and CDR2 FNYEAQ come from the germline V gene (reference sequence). The CDR3 length is 14 residues. Germline trimming cut 5 bases from V and 8 bases from J; bases unmatched to any gene: 4. The CDR3 DNA follows: TGTGCCAGCAGCCGGACTAGCGGGAAGGATGAGCAGTTCTTC. It yields the protein CASSRTSGKDEQFF.

This rearrangement joins TRBV27 to TRBJ2-5; no clear D. This CDR3 has 11 residues. CDR1 MNHEY and CDR2 SMNVEV come from the germline V gene (reference sequence). V lost 4 bases to trimming and J lost 5 bases, with 5 bases between them. This CDR3 reads CASSSVETQYF. Written as DNA, the CDR3 is TGTGCCAGCAGTTCGGTGGAGACCCAGTACTTC.

V and J are TRBV2 and TRBJ1-5, with TRBD1 identical over 9 bases. CDR1 SNHLY and CDR2 FYNNEI come from the germline V gene. This CDR3 region has 15 residues. With V trimmed by 3 bases and J by 6 bases, 6 bases remained unmatched. The CDR3 DNA follows: TGTGCCAGCAGTGAGGGGGGACAGGGCGGTCAGCCCCAGCATTTT. It yields the protein CASSEGGQGGQPQHF.

This clone was observed a few times. The chain joins TRBV7-9 to TRBJ2-7; D ambiguous. The CDR3 loop spans 12 amino acids. Trimming left V 2 bases short and J 6 bases short, with 8 bases between. CDR1 is SEHNR, CDR2 FQNEAQ, per germline (reference sequence). CDR3 in DNA: TGTGCCAGCAGCTTAAGTCTTAGCGAGCAGTACTTC. This gives the protein CASSLSLSEQYF.

The chain links TRBV27 to TRBJ2-3; 10 positions match TRBD2. The CDR3 has 17 residues. Germline CDR1 MNHEY, CDR2 SMNVEV (reference sequence). The J segment lost 1 base and the V segment lost 4 bases, leaving 8 bases of the junction unmatched. The CDR3 region is CASSSTSGIKGTDTQYF. The CDR3 region has the DNA TGTGCCAGCAGTTCAACTAGCGGGATAAAGGGCACAGATACGCAGTATTTT.

The gene calls are TRBV2 and TRBJ2-7; 8 bases fit TRBD1. Germline CDR1 and CDR2: SNHLY and FYNNEI. The CDR3 is 14 residues long. Trimming at V came to 3 bases and at J to 6 bases, leaving 7 bases not matched to a gene. The CDR3 spells CASSERQGFGEQYF. DNA for the CDR3: TGTGCCAGCAGTGAGCGACAGGGGTTTGGCGAGCAGTACTTC.